The next 10 T cell receptor beta chains were all read from a single sample in a study of CD8+ T cells in alopecia areata. Following extraction, RNA underwent reverse transcription to cDNA, which served as the sequencing template. TCRdb keeps only in-frame clones here, not all; method: immunoSEQ multiplex PCR. The sample shows some 88,000 clones, roughly 40% of them seen only once. This sample's treatment: oral pan-JAK inhibitor, 5-10 mg twice daily. Source: CD8+ T cells sorted from blood, taken at week 24, from a patient treated with tofacitinib. The receptors were sampled from a human donor with alopecia areata.

J is TRBJ2-3 and V is TRBV4-3; a weak D match, TRBD2 (5 bases). The V gene lost 0 bases and the J gene lost 1 base, with 14 bases spanning the gap. Germline values: CDR1 LGHNA, CDR2 YSLEER. The CDR3 is 17 residues long. The CDR3 is CASSQDGQRQRTDTQYF. The CDR3 DNA follows: TGCGCCAGCAGCCAAGACGGGCAGCGGCAGCGCACAGATACGCAGTATTTT.

J is TRBJ2-7 and V is TRBV5-6; TRBD1 matches 8 bases. This CDR3 region has 14 residues. The germline CDR1 and CDR2 sequences are SGHDT and YYEEEE. V shed 2 bases, J shed 3 bases, and the junction held 4 bases outside the gene matches. The DNA for the CDR3 is TGTGCCAGCAGCTTAGGGACAGGTAACTACGAGCAGTACTTC. Its protein product is CASSLGTGNYEQYF.

This clone was counted a few times. The chain joins TRBV27 to TRBJ2-6; D remains unclear. The germline V and J ends were trimmed by 4 bases and 2 bases, with 3 bases remaining between them. CDR3 length: 13 residues. The V gene's germline CDR1 is MNHEY and CDR2 SMNVEV (reference sequence). The CDR3 loop is CASSSTGANVLTF. The CDR3 DNA follows: TGTGCCAGCAGTTCTACTGGGGCCAACGTCCTGACTTTC.

The V gene is TRBV19, the J gene TRBJ1-5; a possible D gene is TRBD1 (5 bases). Per germline, CDR1 LNHDA and CDR2 SQIVND (reference sequence). This CDR3 region has 15 residues. V was pared by 1 base and J by 3 bases, with 10 bases between. CDR3 protein: CASSIGDLYNQPQHF. CDR3 in DNA: TGTGCCAGTAGTATAGGGGACCTATACAATCAGCCCCAGCATTTT.

A few counts support this clone. V usage is TRBV29-1 and J usage is TRBJ2-1; 11 bases fit TRBD2. Per the germline V gene, CDR1 is SQVTM and CDR2 is ANQGSEA. V lost 6 bases to trimming and J lost 4 bases; unmatched junction nucleotides: 5. The CDR3 runs 14 residues. CDR3 sequence: CSVTGLAGYNEQFF. CDR3 nucleotide sequence: TGCAGCGTAACCGGACTAGCGGGTTACAATGAGCAGTTCTTC.

The chain has TRBV7-9 and TRBJ2-1, with 13 bases that match TRBD2. V lost 3 bases, J lost 0 bases, and 5 bases stayed unmatched. The CDR3 extends over 18 amino acids. Germline-derived CDR1 and CDR2 are SEHNR and FQNEAQ (reference sequence). CDR3 in DNA: TGTGCCAGCAGCTTGACTAGCGGGAGGTCCAGCTCCTACAATGAGCAGTTCTTC. Translated: CASSLTSGRSSSYNEQFF. The entire variable domain, with the rest obtained from reference TRBV7-9 and TRBJ2-1, is as follows: DTGVSQNPRHKITKRGQNVTFRCDPISEHNRLYWYRQTLGQGPEFLTYFQNEAQLEKSRLLSDRFSAERPKGSFSTLEIQRTEQGDSAMYLCASSLTSGRSSSYNEQFFGPGTRLTVL.

Only one count was recorded for this clone. This chain uses TRBV7-3 with TRBJ2-1; 10 bases agree with TRBD2. There are 22 residues in the CDR3. V lost 2 bases to trimming and J lost 9 bases; unmatched junction nucleotides: 28. Looked up from germline, CDR1 is SGHTA and CDR2 is FQGTGA. The CDR3 loop is CASSLLVGLAGVLRPVGGEQFF. For the CDR3, the DNA is TGTGCCAGCAGCTTACTCGTGGGGCTAGCGGGAGTGTTACGCCCGGTCGGGGGTGAGCAGTTCTTC.

This clone was seen only a few times. This sequence joins TRBV29-1 and TRBJ2-7; TRBD1 aligns across 10 bases. Germline CDR1 is SQVTM and CDR2 is ANQGSEA. J was trimmed by 6 bases and V by 4 bases; bases with no gene match: 6. The CDR3 totals 13 residues. The DNA for the CDR3 is TGCAGCGTTGCCGGGACAGGGGCCGGCGAGCAGTACTTC. As protein: CSVAGTGAGEQYF.

Only a few counts were recorded for this clone. The chain combines TRBV30 with TRBJ2-1; perhaps TRBD2 as D (5 bases). From germline, CDR1 is GTSNPN and CDR2 SVGIG (reference sequence). With 0 bases removed from V and 7 bases from J, the gap between germline ends came to 16 bases. This CDR3 has 15 amino acids. CDR3 nucleotide sequence: TGTGCCTGGAGTGTACTAGTTTCCCCAGAAAATGAGCAGTTCTTC. It yields the protein CAWSVLVSPENEQFF.

V usage is TRBV7-9 and J usage is TRBJ1-5, with D perhaps TRBD1 (5 bases). Trimming took 5 bases from V and 1 from J, leaving 9 bases between them. The CDR3 sequence is 14 residues long. The germline V gene encodes CDR1 SEHNR and CDR2 FQNEAQ (reference sequence). CDR3 in DNA: TGTGCCAGCAGCCCTGGGGGGAGCAATCAGCCCCAGCATTTT. Its protein product is CASSPGGSNQPQHF.